The present TCR beta chain was sequenced within a study of T cell responses to AZD1222 COVID-19 vaccine. Findings of the study overall: Donors skewed white British and female; clonal diversity was possibly underestimated. Of spike-specific TCRs, nearly half reportedly target regions left unmutated in variants.

Germline values: CDR1 DFQATT, CDR2 SNEGSKA (reference sequence). The CDR3 contains 13 residues. The V and J ends lost 3 bases and 4 bases, in that order; junction bases with no gene match: 4. This clone was found once. No antigen is known for it. Libraries were prepared by immunoSEQ multiplex PCR; TCRdb keeps only in-frame clonotypes and omits some of them. This sample has more than 80,000 clones, with around 87% found just once. Sequenced material: peripheral blood, taken 28 days after the second AZD1222 dose. The rearrangement links TRBV20-1 to TRBJ1-1, with 8 bases aligning to TRBD1. This receptor was taken from an adult who received the AZD1222 COVID-19 vaccine. The CDR3 DNA is TGCAGTGCTAGTTCAGGGGGCATCACTGAAGCTTTCTTT. Encoded protein: CSASSGGITEAFF.